This entry lists 14 T cell receptor beta chains sequenced from one sample in a study of T cell clonotyping in hematopoietic cell transplantation. The table came from immunoSEQ multiplex PCR; TCRdb's copy has only in-frame clones and leaves some out. This sample yields about 7,100 clones, of which around 88% are seen a single time; 3.6% belongs to the top ten. Sample time point: recipient sample about 28 days before transplant, after cytoreduction. The specimen was peripheral blood mononuclear cells, collected before stem cell transplant. These receptors originate from a man aged 30 to 39 with acute myeloid leukemia. Some clones in this sample may be carry-over from other donors' samples.

This clone has more than one count but fewer than ten. The chain couples TRBV4-3 to TRBJ2-1; 10 positions match TRBD1. Trimming cost V 0 bases and J 4 bases; bases outside gene matches: 6. CDR3 length: 17 amino acids. Germline CDR1 reads LGHNA; CDR2 reads YSLEER. The CDR3, as DNA: TGCGCCAGCAGCCAAGAGCAGACAGGGGGCCCTTACAATGAGCAGTTCTTC. Its translation is CASSQEQTGGPYNEQFF.

V usage is TRBV27 and J usage is TRBJ1-1; D is unclear. CDR1 MNHEY and CDR2 SMNVEV come from the germline V gene (reference sequence). The V and J ends lost 5 bases and 8 bases respectively, with 18 bases between them. The CDR3 is 14 residues long. CDR3 bases: TGTGCCAGCAGTCCTTCCTCGATCCCACCCGAAGCTTTCTTT. Its translation: CASSPSSIPPEAFF.

The CDR3 bases are TGTGCCAGCAGCGGGGCGGTGGGCAATCAGCCCCAGCATTTT. It is translated as CASSGAVGNQPQHF. The V gene is TRBV28, the J gene TRBJ1-5; possible D gene TRBD1, 5 bases. Per germline, CDR1 MDHEN and CDR2 SYDVKM. V was cut by 6 bases and J by 2 bases, with 11 bases left in between. The CDR3 loop spans 14 amino acids. Together with reference TRBV28 and TRBJ1-5, the CDR3 gives the full variable domain: DVKVTQSSRYLVKRTGEKVFLECVQDMDHENMFWYRQDPGLGLRLIYFSYDVKMKEKGDIPEGYSVSREKKERFSLILESASTNQTSMYLCASSGAVGNQPQHFGDGTRLSIL.

The V gene is TRBV7-2, the J gene TRBJ2-2, with TRBD1 matching over 7 bases. Germline lookup yields CDR1 SGHTA and CDR2 FQGNSA. The CDR3 length is 15 residues. The V gene end was trimmed by 2 bases and the J gene end by 7 bases; junction bases not matched to a gene: 7. The CDR3 spells CASSLQTGYSGELFF. CDR3 sequence (DNA): TGTGCCAGCAGCTTACAGACAGGGTATAGCGGGGAGCTGTTTTTT.

V usage is TRBV5-8 and J usage is TRBJ1-2; D might be TRBD1 (5 bases). Germline V gene data show CDR1 as SGHTS and CDR2 as YDEGEE. V was pared by 3 bases and J by 3 bases, with 9 bases between. The CDR3 runs to 13 residues. The CDR3, as DNA: TGTGCCAGCAGCTGGGGGGTTGACTATGGCTACACCTTC. Its translation: CASSWGVDYGYTF.

The J gene is TRBJ2-7, the V gene TRBV28; D could derive from TRBD1 or TRBD2 (6 bases each). From germline, CDR1 is MDHEN and CDR2 SYDVKM. Trimming stripped 9 bases from V and 0 bases from J, with 21 bases between. This CDR3 has 16 amino acids. The CDR3 nucleotides read TGTGCCAGTAAAGGACGGACGGGGGCCGTCTCCTACGAGCAGTACTTC. Its translation: CASKGRTGAVSYEQYF. Full variable domain (remainder filled in from reference TRBV28 and TRBJ2-7): DVKVTQSSRYLVKRTGEKVFLECVQDMDHENMFWYRQDPGLGLRLIYFSYDVKMKEKGDIPEGYSVSREKKERFSLILESASTNQTSMYLCASKGRTGAVSYEQYFGPGTRLTVT.

V and J are TRBV29-1 and TRBJ1-1; possibly TRBD1 for D (5 bases). This CDR3 contains 15 residues. From germline, CDR1 is SQVTM and CDR2 ANQGSEA. Trimming removed 5 bases from V and 2 bases from J, with 18 bases in between. The CDR3 coding sequence is TGCAGCGTTTTTAGAACAACCGGGACTAACACTGAAGCTTTCTTT. Amino acid sequence: CSVFRTTGTNTEAFF.

The rearrangement uses TRBV7-2 and TRBJ2-2, with 9 bases matching TRBD2. The junction had 7 bases not matched to a gene; V was cut back by 3 bases and J by 8 bases. Germline V gene lookup returns CDR1 SGHTA and CDR2 FQGNSA. This CDR3 is 15 amino acids long. The CDR3 nucleotides read TGTGCCAGCAGCTTCGGCGGGAGGGCCTCGGGGGAGCTGTTTTTT. This encodes CASSFGGRASGELFF.

This chain connects TRBV19 to TRBJ1-3; the D gene is possibly TRBD1 (5 bases). V was trimmed by 4 bases and J by 4 bases, leaving 8 bases between them. Germline CDR1 LNHDA, CDR2 SQIVND (reference sequence). This CDR3 has 13 amino acids. The CDR3 DNA reads as TGTGCCAGTAGTAGGACACCCGGAAACACCATATATTTT. It encodes CASSRTPGNTIYF.

CDR3 sequence reads: CASSPGGGYTF. The CDR3 nucleotides read TGTGCCAGCAGTCCCGGGGGTGGCTACACCTTC. The rearrangement joins TRBV6-6 to TRBJ1-2; D possibly corresponds to TRBD1 (5 bases). This CDR3 is 11 amino acids long. The V end was cut by 5 bases, the J end by 7 bases, with 8 bases between. The V gene's germline CDR1 is MNHNY and CDR2 SVGAGI (reference sequence).

The gene calls are TRBV6-4 and TRBJ2-2, with D unclear. V shed 2 bases and J shed 0 bases, with 4 bases lying between them. From germline, CDR1 is MRHNA and CDR2 SNTAGT. The CDR3 contains 14 residues. The CDR3 sequence: CASSDGANTGELFF. CDR3 nucleotide sequence: TGTGCCAGCAGTGACGGGGCGAACACCGGGGAGCTGTTTTTT.

The chain carries TRBV7-9 and TRBJ1-1; the D is unclear. The germline gives CDR1 SEHNR, CDR2 FQNEAQ (reference sequence). The CDR3 has 13 amino acids. Between the trimmed V and J ends, which lost 6 bases and 1 base, there was a span of 9 bases. The CDR3, as DNA: TGTGCCAGCAGGATCATCACGAACACTGAAGCTTTCTTT. It is translated as CASRIITNTEAFF.

The chain is built from TRBV7-9 and TRBJ1-2, with D unresolved. Germline V gives CDR1 SEHNR, CDR2 FQNEAQ (reference sequence). The V gene lost 9 bases and the J gene lost 7 bases, with 15 bases spanning the gap. CDR3 length equals 12 residues. This CDR3 is CASLQAPSGYTF. The CDR3 DNA reads as TGTGCCAGTCTCCAGGCGCCCTCTGGCTACACCTTC. The whole variable domain, filled in from reference TRBV7-9 and TRBJ1-2, reads DTGVSQNPRHKITKRGQNVTFRCDPISEHNRLYWYRQTLGQGPEFLTYFQNEAQLEKSRLLSDRFSAERPKGSFSTLEIQRTEQGDSAMYLCASLQAPSGYTFGSGTRLTVV.

V is TRBV4-1 and J is TRBJ1-2, with TRBD1 identical over 10 bases. With V trimmed by 4 bases and J by 4 bases, 6 bases remained unmatched. The germline CDR1 and CDR2 sequences are MGHRA and YSYEKL. The CDR3 runs to 15 residues. CDR3 DNA sequence: TGCGCCAGCAGCCCCATGGGGACAGGGGCCTATGGCTACACCTTC. Encoded protein: CASSPMGTGAYGYTF.